This T cell receptor (beta chain) was sequenced during a study of blood T cells in healthy people across ages. The second PCR ran about 7 to 12 cycles with a sample-barcoded 5' primer and J-beta primers. TCRdb passed the 5' RACE reads through MiXCR, listing each CDR3 protein once. The sample comprises over 1,300,000 distinct CDR3 sequences, 55% to 75% of which are singletons, and about 6.7% rests with the top ten. The source material was blood. This receptor was obtained from a man aged 18 to 30 in good health.

CDR3 in amino acids: CASNSRPPYEQYF. The CDR3, as DNA: TGTGCCAGCAATTCCAGGCCCCCCTACGAGCAGTACTTC. This chain joins TRBV6-1 and TRBJ2-7; no clear D gene. The V gene lost 7 bases and the J gene lost 2 bases, with 12 bases spanning the gap. There are 13 residues in the CDR3. Germline CDR1 reads MNHNS; CDR2 reads SASEGT.